These 8 T cell receptor beta chains originate from one sample sequenced in a study of T cells after yellow fever vaccination. Via MiXCR, TCRdb re-called the 5' RACE reads, giving one row per CDR3 protein. The data contain more than 300,000 distinct CDR3 sequences, around 11% of them singletons. Sequenced here: CD4+ T cells sorted from PBMCs, sampled 45 days after the yellow fever booster vaccination. The receptors stem from a man aged 18-30 years who received the YFV17D yellow fever vaccine.

J is TRBJ1-6 and V is TRBV9; a weak D match, TRBD1 (5 bases). The germline V and J ends were trimmed by 0 bases and 10 bases, with 11 bases remaining between them. The length of the CDR3 is 14 residues. Germline CDR1 is SGDLS and CDR2 is YYNGEE. Written as DNA, the CDR3 is TGTGCCAGCAGCGTAGCTGGGACGGGGTCACCCCTCCACTTT. Residues: CASSVAGTGSPLHF.

V and J are TRBV29-1 and TRBJ2-5; 9 bases are a match to TRBD2. The V segment lost 4 bases and the J segment 2 bases; nucleotides outside the gene matches: 2. The CDR3 is 13 amino acids. From germline, CDR1 is SQVTM and CDR2 ANQGSEA. CDR3 in amino acids: CSVAAGGQETQYF. The CDR3 DNA reads TGCAGCGTTGCGGCGGGGGGGCAAGAGACCCAGTACTTC.

This clonotype turned up a few times. The chain joins TRBV28 to TRBJ1-5; D is undetermined. Germline V lookup: CDR1 MDHEN, CDR2 SYDVKM. CDR3 length: 13 residues. V was trimmed by 5 bases and J by 3 bases, leaving 8 bases between them. In DNA form, the CDR3 reads TGTGCCAGCAGTGGGCAGTACAATCAGCCCCAGCATTTT. Translating it yields CASSGQYNQPQHF.

This clonotype showed up just a few times. V is TRBV14 and J is TRBJ2-3; 8 bases are shared with TRBD1. The J segment lost 5 bases and the V segment lost 0 bases, leaving 4 bases of the junction unmatched. The CDR3 sequence is 15 residues long. Per germline, CDR1 SGHDN and CDR2 FVKESK. Here the CDR3 reads CASSQDRGHGDTQYF. As DNA, the CDR3 is TGTGCCAGCAGCCAAGACAGGGGGCATGGAGATACGCAGTATTTT.

This clonotype came up many times. J is TRBJ2-7 and V is TRBV5-1; TRBD1 is a possible D gene (6 bases). The CDR3 runs to 15 residues. Per the germline V gene, CDR1 is SGHRS and CDR2 is YFSETQ. V was trimmed by 5 bases and J by 0 bases, leaving 15 bases between them. For the CDR3, the DNA is TGCGCCAGCAGACAGGGCCCTAGCCCCTCCTACGAGCAGTACTTC. This gives the protein CASRQGPSPSYEQYF.

DNA of the CDR3: TGTGCCAGCAGCTTAAACCCGGGAAATGGCTACACCTTC. This sequence encodes CASSLNPGNGYTF. The chain recombines TRBV7-3 with TRBJ1-2, with D hard to call. V was trimmed by 1 base and J by 6 bases, leaving 9 bases between them. The V gene's germline CDR1 is SGHTA and CDR2 FQGTGA. The CDR3 is 13 residues long.

V is TRBV28 and J is TRBJ2-1; D is possibly TRBD1 (6 bases). V lost 8 bases and J 14 bases, leaving 22 bases between the germline ends. The CDR3 runs 13 residues. The germline V gene encodes CDR1 MDHEN and CDR2 SYDVKM. The CDR3 DNA sequence: TGTGCCAGCCTGGCCCCCAAGGGGGACAAGGAGTTCTTC. The encoded protein is CASLAPKGDKEFF.

The chain is built from TRBV6-5 and TRBJ2-5, with D possibly being TRBD2 (5 bases). The germline V and J ends were trimmed by 0 bases and 3 bases, with 8 bases remaining between them. Germline V gene data show CDR1 as MNHEY and CDR2 as SVGAGI. The CDR3 contains 14 residues. For the CDR3, the DNA is TGTGCCAGCAGTTACTCCGGGGTTGAAGAGACCCAGTACTTC. This gives the protein CASSYSGVEETQYF.